The entry below gives a single TCR beta chain sequence along with its context. This clonotype was counted only a few times. Its binding antigen is unknown. No base-level quality is on record; no much larger clone is a single base apart. The data are from a study of T cells in Graves' hyperthyroidism and ophthalmopathy (dated by TCRdb to the late 2010s). For context, the study as a whole: Peripheral blood was sampled at the time of initial diagnosis, prior to any treatment. TCR V-J signatures able to tell the groups apart were searched for in a discovery cohort of 90 to 100 patients, of whom more than 40 had Graves' ophthalmopathy and roughly 59 had stable Graves' hyperthyroidism. An independent validation cohort of 18 to 20 hyperthyroidism patients and approximately 15 patients who later progressed to ophthalmopathy tested prospective prediction of ophthalmopathy. The 100 discovery patients were randomly split 7:3 into training and test sets. In several Graves' hyperthyroidism patients, the study also compared T-cell repertoires from thyroid tissue with T-cell repertoires from blood. Once sampling was done, hyperthyroidism patients were given methimazole at a starting dose of 30 mg daily, whereas ophthalmopathy patients were given high-dose intravenous methylprednisolone. According to the paper, TCR Vbeta CDR3 sequencing was carried out on approximately 140 peripheral blood samples, which came from around 43 ophthalmopathy, 75 or so hyperthyroidism and roughly 17 progressor patients.

What the study reported, not specific to this receptor: No statistical method was used to fix the sample size in advance, and group allocation was not hidden from the investigators. A model built on a 13 V-J signature distinguished ophthalmopathy from stable hyperthyroidism, reaching 85% to 90% sensitivity and approximately 81% specificity in cross-validation and 80%/75% in testing. Most expanded thyroid clonotypes (frequency above 0.001) were also found in blood, which suggests that blood repertoires may mirror thyroid immune responses. In validation, progression to ophthalmopathy was predicted by the model with 65% to 71% sensitivity and roughly 76% specificity, a median of roughly six months before onset.

Stable Graves' hyperthyroidism was defined as the absence of progression to ophthalmopathy over 18 months of follow-up. Hyperthyroidism patients were aged 18 to 65 years and newly diagnosed, with disease duration of less than 2 months. Patients with uncontrolled infections, other autoimmune diseases, pregnancy or lactation were excluded. Diagnoses were based on clinical symptoms, serum thyroxine and TRAb, thyroid ultrasound and orbital computed tomography. PBMCs were separated from roughly 9.6 ml of fresh peripheral blood using Ficoll-Paque density gradient centrifugation. Total RNA was extracted with Trizol reagent, and quality was checked on an Agilent 2100 Bioanalyzer. TCR beta CDR3 regions were amplified from RNA transcripts. For the first round of RT-PCR on the TCR CDR3, the HTBI primer set was used together with the Qiagen OneStep RT-PCR kit. Libraries were constructed in a second round of multiplex PCR, after which size selection and purification were carried out. Sequencing of the libraries was done on an Illumina HiSeq2000 using paired-end 100 bp reads. Turning to the authors' computational methods: Raw data were processed with SOAPnuke, discarding reads with adapters, uncalled bases, mean Phred below 15, or no exact constant-primer or identifier match. High-quality paired reads were merged using COPE v1.2.5, and each unique nucleotide sequence was defined as a clonotype. MiTCR v1.1 was used to align the clonotypes against IMGT TRBV, TRBD and TRBJ reference segments. Only V-J combinations with frequency above 0.0001, covering about 99% of repertoires, were analysed. The TCS score was defined as the ratio of F50 (clonal expansion) to E x V (chaos), calculated using BLOSUM62-based TCRdist between CDR3 peptides within each V-J. Welch's t-statistics and random forest reduced around 520 V-J features to 13, which were used in a naive Bayes classifier (R e1071). TCRdb handled the public reads itself, with Q25 trimming in fastp and clone calling in MiXCR, and kept productive beta chains. A single entry per CDR3 protein holds the most common genes and DNA from its merged rows. For this entry, the V and J calls and clone size follow TCRdb and not the study's own pipeline. In this sample the table shows some 620,000 distinct CDR3 sequences, 15% to 20% of which occur a single time. The ten largest clones represent about 3.8% of the sample.

The CDR3 runs 16 residues from the cysteine to the phenylalanine. The entry retains the CDR3 DNA only, 48 bases that are in frame from base 1. Based on the germline V gene, the CDR1 and CDR2 sequences are MNHEY and SVGEGT. Compared with germline, V lacks 0 bases and J lacks 5 bases; bases without a gene match: 7. The sample consisted of blood. The chain links TRBV6-2 or TRBV6-3 with TRBJ1-1, with 9 middle bases fitting TRBD1. This TCR was sampled from a woman aged 25 to 39 with Graves' hyperthyroidism. CDR3 region: CASSYSSTGGQTEAFF. The bases are TGTGCCAGCAGTTACTCCTCGACAGGGGGACAGACTGAAGCTTTCTTT.